A single TCR beta chain is shown here with its context. The data derive from a study of cytomegalovirus exposure and HLA in healthy donors. Researchers ran the PCR with 60 Vbeta and 13 Jbeta primers. Only in-frame clones appear in the TCRdb table, and some are missing; sequencing was by immunoSEQ multiplex PCR. The sample totals about 58,000 clones. Trimming shortened V by 2 bases and J by 6 bases, and 17 bases separated the two germline ends. From germline, CDR1 is SGHDT and CDR2 YYEEEE. The CDR3 has 15 residues. The gene calls are TRBV5-6 and TRBJ1-2; D might be TRBD1 (6 bases). Sequenced input: PBMCs. The TCR originated in a male donor in good health and CMV-seronegative. CDR3 sequence: CASSLGATGRDGYTF. Here the CDR3 DNA reads TGTGCCAGCAGCTTAGGGGCCACAGGGAGAGATGGCTACACCTTC. Variable domain in full (rest from reference TRBV5-6 and TRBJ1-2): DAGVTQSPTHLIKTRGQQVTLRCSPKSGHDTVSWYQQALGQGPQFIFQYYEEEERQRGNFPDRFSGHQFPNYSSELNVNALLLGDSALYLCASSLGATGRDGYTFGSGTRLTVV.